The T cell receptor (beta chain) under discussion was sequenced for a study of T cell changes during pregnancy in multiple sclerosis. Repertoires were generated with immunoSEQ multiplex PCR, while TCRdb's copy carries only in-frame clones and drops some. The sample has 50,000 to 75,000 clones; roughly 92% are singletons. This clone was seen a handful of times. Looked up from germline, CDR1 is SEHNR and CDR2 is FQNEAQ (reference sequence). The CDR3 is made up of 15 amino acids. V lost 3 bases to trimming and J lost 7 bases; unmatched junction nucleotides: 9. The gene calls are TRBV7-9 and TRBJ2-1; 7 bases fit TRBD1. The receptor comes from a female donor with multiple sclerosis, enrolled in a pregnancy study. The sample was CD8+ T cells from peripheral blood mononuclear cells, taken in the third trimester of pregnancy. For the CDR3, the DNA is TGTGCCAGCAGCTTTAGTTTAGGGGGCCTGAATGAGCAGTTCTTC. Translated, it gives CASSFSLGGLNEQFF.